Sequencing of this T cell receptor beta chain was carried out in a study of Ad26.COV2.S vaccination and SARS-CoV-2 variants. Study details: Intramuscular Ad26.COV2.S doses were given once or twice, 56 days apart. Findings and caveats of the study: Vaccine recipients showed a spike-specific TCR breadth that was higher than in placebo recipients. Reportedly, spike-specific CD8+ and CD4+ T cell responses achieved substantial breadth once vaccination had taken place.

As for treatment: approximately 18 received Ad26.COV2.S at low or high dose, single or two shots; a few received placebo; per-sample allocation not given. Sample collection was performed on day 63 after the first vaccine or placebo injection. This Boston cohort included adults aged 18-55 years. The table came from immunoSEQ multiplex PCR; TCRdb's copy has only in-frame clones and leaves some out. The sample records approximately 420,000 clones, approximately 90% being singletons. Remarks on this clone: Its specificity is not known.

Trimming removed 4 bases at V and 5 bases at J, with 17 bases between. There are 15 residues in the CDR3. Per the germline V gene, CDR1 is LGHDT and CDR2 is YNNKEL (reference sequence). The specimen comprised peripheral blood, sampled in a trial of Ad26.COV2.S vaccine versus placebo. The chain couples TRBV3-1 (or the pseudogene TRBV3-2) to TRBJ1-2; perhaps TRBD1 as D (5 bases). The source of this sequence is a person aged 18 to 59 who received the Ad26.COV2.S COVID-19 vaccine or a placebo. The CDR3 nucleotides are TGTGCCAGCAGCCCACTGGGGCGGGAGGGATATGGCTACACCTTC. This translates into CASSPLGREGYGYTF.